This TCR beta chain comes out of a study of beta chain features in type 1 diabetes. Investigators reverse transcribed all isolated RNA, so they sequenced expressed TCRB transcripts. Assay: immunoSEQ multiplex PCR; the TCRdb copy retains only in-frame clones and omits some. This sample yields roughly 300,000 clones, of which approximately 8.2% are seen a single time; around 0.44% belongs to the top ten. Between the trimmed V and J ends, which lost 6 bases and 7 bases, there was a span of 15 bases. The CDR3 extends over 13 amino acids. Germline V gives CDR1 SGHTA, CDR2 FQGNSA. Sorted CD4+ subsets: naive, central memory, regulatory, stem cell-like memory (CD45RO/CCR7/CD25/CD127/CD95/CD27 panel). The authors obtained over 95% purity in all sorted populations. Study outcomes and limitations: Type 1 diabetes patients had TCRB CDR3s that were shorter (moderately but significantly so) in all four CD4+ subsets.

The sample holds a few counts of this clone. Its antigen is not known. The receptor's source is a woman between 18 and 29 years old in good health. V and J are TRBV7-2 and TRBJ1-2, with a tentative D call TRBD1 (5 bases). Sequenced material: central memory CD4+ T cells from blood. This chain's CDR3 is CASSRTPRAGYTF. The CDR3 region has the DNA TGTGCCAGCAGTAGGACACCTAGGGCTGGCTACACCTTC. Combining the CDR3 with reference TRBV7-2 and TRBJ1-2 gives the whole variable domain GAGVSQSPSNKVTEKGKDVELRCDPISGHTALYWYRQSLGQGLEFLIYFQGNSAPDKSGLPSDRFSAERTGGSVSTLTIQRTQQEDSAVYLCASSRTPRAGYTFGSGTRLTVV.